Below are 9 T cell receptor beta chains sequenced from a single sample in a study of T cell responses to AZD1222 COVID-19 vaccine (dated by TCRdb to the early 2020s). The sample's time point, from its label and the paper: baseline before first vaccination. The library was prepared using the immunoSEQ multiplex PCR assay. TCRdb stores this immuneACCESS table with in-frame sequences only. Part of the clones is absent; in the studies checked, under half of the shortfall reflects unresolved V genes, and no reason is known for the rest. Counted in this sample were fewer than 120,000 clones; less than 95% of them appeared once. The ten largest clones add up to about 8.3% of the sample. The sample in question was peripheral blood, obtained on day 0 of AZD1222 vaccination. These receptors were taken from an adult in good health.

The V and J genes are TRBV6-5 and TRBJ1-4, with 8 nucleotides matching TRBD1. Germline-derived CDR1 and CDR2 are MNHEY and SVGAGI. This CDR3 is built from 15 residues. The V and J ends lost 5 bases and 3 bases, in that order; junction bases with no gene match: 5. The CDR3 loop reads CASSPYRGANEKLFF. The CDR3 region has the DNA TGTGCCAGCAGTCCTTACAGGGGGGCTAATGAAAAACTGTTTTTT.

The CDR3 spells CAISVLGNNEQFF. As DNA, the CDR3 is TGTGCCATCAGTGTCTTGGGGAACAATGAGCAGTTCTTC. The chain carries TRBV10-3 and TRBJ2-1, with unresolved D. Germline assignment: CDR1 ENHRY and CDR2 SYGVKD. The CDR3 has 13 residues. The germline V and J ends were trimmed by 4 bases and 5 bases, with 9 bases remaining between them.

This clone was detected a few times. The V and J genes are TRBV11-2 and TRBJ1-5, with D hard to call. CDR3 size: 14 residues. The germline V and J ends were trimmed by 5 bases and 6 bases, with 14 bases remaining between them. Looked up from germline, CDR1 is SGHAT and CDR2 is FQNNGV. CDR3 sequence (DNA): TGTGCCAGCAGCCTCCCCGGGGTGGGTCAGCCCCAGCATTTT. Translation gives CASSLPGVGQPQHF.

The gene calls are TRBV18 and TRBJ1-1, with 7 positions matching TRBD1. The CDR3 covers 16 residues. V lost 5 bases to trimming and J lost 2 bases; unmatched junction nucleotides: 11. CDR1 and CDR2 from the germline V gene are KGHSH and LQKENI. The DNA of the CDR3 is TGTGCCAGCTCAAGAGGGGGCGCCCCGTACAACACTGAAGCTTTCTTT. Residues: CASSRGGAPYNTEAFF.

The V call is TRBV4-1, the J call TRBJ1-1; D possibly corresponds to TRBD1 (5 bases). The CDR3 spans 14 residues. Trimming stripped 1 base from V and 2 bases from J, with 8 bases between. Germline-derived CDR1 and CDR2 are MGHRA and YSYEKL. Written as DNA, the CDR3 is TGCGCCAGCAGCCAAGGGGGGTTAAACACTGAAGCTTTCTTT. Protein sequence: CASSQGGLNTEAFF.

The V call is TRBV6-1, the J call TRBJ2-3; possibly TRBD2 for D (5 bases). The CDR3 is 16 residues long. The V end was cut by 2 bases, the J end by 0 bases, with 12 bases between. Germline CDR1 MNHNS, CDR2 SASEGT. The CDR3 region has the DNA TGTGCCAGCAGTGAACTGGGCGGGTTTAGCACAGATACGCAGTATTTT. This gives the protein CASSELGGFSTDTQYF.

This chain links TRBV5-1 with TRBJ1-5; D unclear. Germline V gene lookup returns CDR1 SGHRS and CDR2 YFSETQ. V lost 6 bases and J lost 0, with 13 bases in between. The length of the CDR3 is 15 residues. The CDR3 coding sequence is TGCGCCAGCACGGGGTACAGAGTTAGCAATCAGCCCCAGCATTTT. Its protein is CASTGYRVSNQPQHF.

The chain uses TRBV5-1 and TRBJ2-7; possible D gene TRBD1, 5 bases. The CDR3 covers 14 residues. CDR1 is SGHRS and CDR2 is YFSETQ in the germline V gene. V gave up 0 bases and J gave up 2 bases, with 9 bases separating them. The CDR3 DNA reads TGCGCCAGCAGCTTGGTTACAGGAGCCTACGAGCAGTACTTC. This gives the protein CASSLVTGAYEQYF. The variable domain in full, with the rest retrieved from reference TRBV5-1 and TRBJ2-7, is KAGVTQTPRYLIKTRGQQVTLSCSPISGHRSVSWYQQTPGQGLQFLFEYFSETQRNKGNFPGRFSGRQFSNSRSEMNVSTLELGDSALYLCASSLVTGAYEQYFGPGTRLTVT.

The CDR3 DNA reads TGTGCCAGCAGGCCGGGGCGGATGAACACTGAAGCTTTCTTT. Translating it yields CASRPGRMNTEAFF. The chain uses TRBV2 and TRBJ1-1; D possibly corresponds to TRBD1 (5 bases). The V and J ends lost 6 bases and 0 bases respectively, with 11 bases between them. Germline V gene data show CDR1 as SNHLY and CDR2 as FYNNEI. The CDR3 sequence is 14 residues long.